What follows are 27 T cell receptor beta chains derived from one specimen sequenced in a study of cytomegalovirus exposure and HLA in healthy donors. Primers: 60 Vbeta forward and 13 Jbeta reverse. Method: immunoSEQ multiplex PCR; TCRdb's copy keeps in-frame clones and lacks some. The data hold 150,000 to 200,000 clones, with around four fifths observed a single time. Source material: PBMCs. The receptors were sampled from a woman aged 18-29 years in good health and CMV-seronegative.

The CDR3 reads CASSHQAKPYEQYF. The CDR3 nucleotides read TGTGCCAGCAGCCATCAAGCCAAGCCTTACGAGCAGTACTTC. The chain links TRBV4-2 to TRBJ2-7, with D unresolved. V was cut by 3 bases and J by 4 bases, with 13 bases left in between. The length of the CDR3 is 14 residues. Germline V gene data show CDR1 as LGHNA and CDR2 as YNFKEQ.

The chain recombines TRBV4-1 with TRBJ2-1; 8 bases line up with TRBD2. The J segment lost 7 bases and the V segment lost 3 bases, leaving 20 bases of the junction unmatched. The V gene's germline CDR1 is MGHRA and CDR2 YSYEKL. The CDR3 is made up of 19 amino acids. The chain's CDR3 is CASSHLGDGGAKVGNEQFF. CDR3 DNA sequence: TGCGCCAGCAGCCACTTGGGGGACGGGGGGGCCAAAGTTGGGAATGAGCAGTTCTTC.

The V and J genes are TRBV2 and TRBJ1-6; D ambiguous. The V gene lost 6 bases and the J gene lost 5 bases, with 8 bases spanning the gap. The CDR3 contains 13 residues. CDR1 and CDR2 (germline): SNHLY, FYNNEI. CDR3 loop: CASRRTNNSPLHF. The CDR3 DNA sequence: TGTGCCAGCAGACGAACAAATAATTCACCCCTCCACTTT. The variable domain in full, with the rest retrieved from reference TRBV2 and TRBJ1-6, is EPEVTQTPSHQVTQMGQEVILRCVPISNHLYFYWYRQILGQKVEFLVSFYNNEISEKSEIFDDQFSVERPDGSNFTLKIRSTKLEDSAMYFCASRRTNNSPLHFGNGTRLTVT.

The chain carries TRBV7-9 and TRBJ2-1; D not resolved. Germline V gene lookup returns CDR1 SEHNR and CDR2 FQNEAQ (reference sequence). The CDR3 extends over 16 amino acids. V was shortened by 1 base and J by 6 bases, with 16 bases between the two germline ends. The CDR3, as DNA: TGTGCCAGCAGCTTAGGTTTTCGACGACAATTCAATGAGCAGTTCTTC. As protein: CASSLGFRRQFNEQFF.

This chain joins TRBV6-1 and TRBJ2-4, with 7 bases matching TRBD2. Per the germline V gene, CDR1 is MNHNS and CDR2 is SASEGT. The J segment lost 9 bases and the V segment lost 1 base, leaving 21 bases of the junction unmatched. The CDR3 totals 19 residues. For the CDR3, the DNA is TGTGCCAGCAGTGAAGACTGGGGAGGGCGCCTAAGACGGCAGGGCATTCAGTACTTC. It yields the protein CASSEDWGGRLRRQGIQYF.

The chain combines TRBV4-1 with TRBJ2-1, with 10 bases fitting TRBD1. The CDR3 contains 17 residues. V gave up 0 bases and J gave up 6 bases; unmatched junction bases: 8. Per germline, CDR1 MGHRA and CDR2 YSYEKL. CDR3 region: CASSQDPIRTGGNEQFF. CDR3 DNA sequence: TGCGCCAGCAGCCAAGATCCCATAAGGACAGGGGGCAATGAGCAGTTCTTC.

This clone was recorded once. The chain recombines TRBV6-5 with TRBJ1-3; TRBD1 aligns across 10 bases. The CDR3 runs to 15 residues. With V trimmed by 4 bases and J by 3 bases, 3 bases remained unmatched. CDR1 is MNHEY and CDR2 is SVGAGI in the germline V gene. The CDR3 here is CASSSGTGDGNTIYF. The DNA for the CDR3 is TGTGCCAGCAGTTCCGGGACAGGGGATGGAAACACCATATATTTT.

The chain links TRBV15 to TRBJ2-7; 12 bases align to TRBD2. Trimming took 0 bases from V and 3 from J; bases not matched to a gene: 15. This CDR3 has 20 residues. Germline V lookup: CDR1 LNHNV, CDR2 YYDKDF (reference sequence). CDR3 sequence: CATSRDGPLAGGPKDYEQYF. The CDR3 nucleotides read TGTGCCACCAGCAGAGACGGGCCCCTAGCGGGAGGGCCGAAGGACTACGAGCAGTACTTC.

A few counts support this clone. This chain uses TRBV27 with TRBJ2-5, with D uncertain. The J call is in doubt because the DNA end fits TRBJ2-7 better. The CDR3 has 10 residues. Germline-derived CDR1 and CDR2 are MNHEY and SMNVEV (reference sequence). CDR3 region: CASRVYEQYF. The CDR3 coding sequence is TGTGCCAGCAGGGTCTACGAGCAGTACTTC.

The chain employs TRBV7-9 and TRBJ1-1; maybe TRBD1 (5 bases). The CDR3 length is 15 residues. CDR1 and CDR2 (germline): SEHNR, FQNEAQ (reference sequence). The V end lost 1 base, the J end lost 3 bases, and 12 bases lay between the germline ends. The CDR3 region is CASSLVVAGHTEAFF. DNA for the CDR3: TGTGCCAGCAGCTTAGTTGTGGCAGGGCACACTGAAGCTTTCTTT. The full variable domain, completed using reference TRBV7-9 and TRBJ1-1, is DTGVSQNPRHKITKRGQNVTFRCDPISEHNRLYWYRQTLGQGPEFLTYFQNEAQLEKSRLLSDRFSAERPKGSFSTLEIQRTEQGDSAMYLCASSLVVAGHTEAFFGQGTRLTVV.

The rearrangement uses TRBV6-5 and TRBJ2-7; TRBD1 agrees at 12 bases. CDR1 and CDR2 from the germline V gene are MNHEY and SVGAGI. V gave up 2 bases and J gave up 3 bases; unmatched junction bases: 5. There are 16 residues in the CDR3. This CDR3 reads CASSYRGTGGGYEQYF. In DNA form, the CDR3 reads TGTGCCAGCAGTTACCGGGGGACAGGGGGCGGCTACGAGCAGTACTTC.

The chain combines TRBV25-1 with TRBJ2-1, with 7 nucleotides matching TRBD1. Germline V gene sequence: CDR1 MGHDK, CDR2 SYGVNS. This CDR3 contains 12 residues. With 5 bases clipped from V and 8 bases from J, the junction kept 3 bases outside the gene matches. CDR3 nucleotides: TGTGCCAGCAGTAGACAGGGCGATGAGCAGTTCTTC. It yields the protein CASSRQGDEQFF.

The chain carries TRBV27 and TRBJ1-5, with TRBD1 matching 9 bases. The CDR3 sequence is 16 residues long. Germline V CDR1 and CDR2: MNHEY, SMNVEV (reference sequence). J lost 6 bases, V lost 5 bases, and 11 bases had no gene match. CDR3 amino acids: CASSLNGQGLGQPQHF. DNA of the CDR3: TGTGCCAGCAGTCTCAACGGACAGGGGTTGGGTCAGCCCCAGCATTTT.

This chain connects TRBV9 to TRBJ2-1, with 13 positions matching TRBD2. J lost 6 bases, V lost 0 bases, and 3 bases had no gene match. The CDR3 contains 16 residues. Germline-derived CDR1 and CDR2 are SGDLS and YYNGEE. CDR3 DNA: TGTGCCAGCAGCGTAGGGGGACTAGCGGGAATCAATGAGCAGTTCTTC. Amino acid sequence: CASSVGGLAGINEQFF.

The chain combines TRBV7-2 with TRBJ2-3, with TRBD2 identical over 8 bases. V trimming: 3 bases; J trimming: 1 base; junction bases outside the gene matches: 12. CDR1 SGHTA and CDR2 FQGNSA come from the germline V gene. The CDR3 spans 18 residues. The CDR3 DNA reads TGTGCCAGCAGCTTTACCGGGGGGGCCTTCAGGGGCACAGATACGCAGTATTTT. It is translated as CASSFTGGAFRGTDTQYF.

The chain has TRBV5-4 and TRBJ1-1; D not resolved. The CDR3 sequence is 16 residues long. V lost 0 bases and J lost 0, with 12 bases in between. Germline V CDR1 and CDR2: SGHNT, YYREEE (reference sequence). The CDR3 spells CASSLGPSGMNTEAFF. The CDR3 region has the DNA TGTGCCAGCAGCTTGGGTCCATCGGGGATGAACACTGAAGCTTTCTTT.

This chain joins TRBV5-6 and TRBJ2-3; the D is unclear. Germline CDR1 SGHDT, CDR2 YYEEEE. The CDR3 totals 16 residues. V lost 2 bases and J 2 bases, leaving 15 bases between the germline ends. The DNA of the CDR3 is TGTGCCAGCAGCTTCCGGTTTAGTTCGCACACAGATACGCAGTATTTT. It is translated as CASSFRFSSHTDTQYF.

In its sample, this clone was seen once. This chain joins TRBV27 and TRBJ1-5; possibly TRBD1 for D (6 bases). This CDR3 is built from 15 residues. CDR1 MNHEY and CDR2 SMNVEV come from the germline V gene (reference sequence). V shed 6 bases and J shed 6 bases, with 18 bases lying between them. CDR3 nucleotides: TGTGCCAGCAGAGCTCTACAGGGCTCATTTCAGCCCCAGCATTTT. This gives the protein CASRALQGSFQPQHF.

The rearrangement uses TRBV29-1 and TRBJ1-2; 7 bases map to TRBD1. The CDR3 runs to 11 residues. Germline lookup yields CDR1 SQVTM and CDR2 ANQGSEA. V trimming: 5 bases; J trimming: 8 bases; junction bases outside the gene matches: 5. The CDR3 DNA reads as TGCAGCGTTTACAGGGGAGAGGGCTACACCTTC. Its protein is CSVYRGEGYTF.

The chain joins TRBV7-9 to TRBJ2-1, with unresolved D. V was trimmed by 2 bases and J by 7 bases, leaving 9 bases between them. The V gene's germline CDR1 is SEHNR and CDR2 FQNEAQ (reference sequence). The CDR3 runs to 13 residues. The CDR3 DNA sequence: TGTGCCAGCAGCTTATATGGCCTTAATGAGCAGTTCTTC. Encoded protein: CASSLYGLNEQFF.

This clone was seen a few times. The rearrangement uses TRBV6-4 and TRBJ1-5; a possible D gene is TRBD1 (5 bases). Trimming stripped 3 bases from V and 3 bases from J, with 6 bases between. CDR1 MRHNA and CDR2 SNTAGT come from the germline V gene. The CDR3 covers 13 residues. The CDR3 DNA reads as TGTGCCAGCAGTGAAGGGGACAATCAGCCCCAGCATTTT. Translated: CASSEGDNQPQHF.

This chain links TRBV11-2 with TRBJ1-5, with D uncertain. The germline V and J ends were trimmed by 5 bases and 6 bases, with 14 bases remaining between them. The CDR3 is 14 amino acids. Germline-derived CDR1 and CDR2 are SGHAT and FQNNGV. CDR3 nucleotide sequence: TGTGCCAGCAGCCCCGCAGGCGAAGGTCAGCCCCAGCATTTT. This translates into CASSPAGEGQPQHF. Drawing the rest from reference TRBV11-2 and TRBJ1-5, the complete variable domain is EAGVAQSPRYKIIEKRQSVAFWCNPISGHATLYWYQQILGQGPKLLIQFQNNGVVDDSQLPKDRFSAERLKGVDSTLKIQPAKLEDSAVYLCASSPAGEGQPQHFGDGTRLSIL.

The chain employs TRBV6-1 and TRBJ2-1; the match to TRBD2 covers 8 bases. Germline V gene sequence: CDR1 MNHNS, CDR2 SASEGT. The ends lost 4 bases at V and 0 bases at J; junction bases unmatched: 2. The CDR3 is 15 amino acids. CDR3 bases: TGTGCCAGCAGTGCGAGCGGGAGCTCCTACAATGAGCAGTTCTTC. Translating it yields CASSASGSSYNEQFF.

This clone has just one count. This chain connects TRBV27 to TRBJ1-3; D is ambiguous. In germline, CDR1 is MNHEY, CDR2 SMNVEV (reference sequence). With 0 bases removed from V and 5 bases from J, the gap between germline ends came to 8 bases. The CDR3 is made up of 14 amino acids. The CDR3 sequence: CASSLSRGRNTIYF. CDR3 nucleotide sequence: TGTGCCAGCAGTTTATCGCGGGGAAGAAACACCATATATTTT.

This clone showed up just once. V and J are TRBV10-1 and TRBJ2-1, with D tentatively TRBD2 (6 bases). With 0 bases removed from V and 3 bases from J, the gap between germline ends came to 9 bases. Germline CDR1 WNHNN, CDR2 SYGVQD (reference sequence). The CDR3 sequence is 15 residues long. CDR3: CASSESDSGYNEQFF. As DNA, the CDR3 is TGCGCCAGCAGTGAGTCTGATAGCGGCTACAATGAGCAGTTCTTC.

This sequence joins TRBV7-8 and TRBJ1-1, with unresolved D. Germline loops: CDR1 SGHVS, CDR2 FQNEAQ. The CDR3 length is 12 residues. V was cut by 4 bases and J by 7 bases, with 10 bases left in between. The CDR3 sequence: CASSSFILEAFF. The CDR3 DNA reads as TGTGCCAGCAGCTCCTTTATCCTTGAAGCTTTCTTT.

This clone was found a few times. The chain links TRBV27 to TRBJ2-7, with TRBD2 matching 9 bases. This CDR3 has 17 residues. The V segment lost 1 base and the J segment 5 bases; nucleotides outside the gene matches: 12. Germline lookup yields CDR1 MNHEY and CDR2 SMNVEV (reference sequence). CDR3 sequence: CASSLYWPAGGTHEQYF. CDR3 DNA sequence: TGTGCCAGCAGTTTATATTGGCCGGCGGGGGGGACACACGAGCAGTACTTC.